Following are 8 T cell receptor beta chains from one sample sequenced in a study of OX40 agonist ivuxolimab in advanced cancers. TCRdb's table, derived via immunoSEQ multiplex PCR, lists solely in-frame clones and lacks some. The table has roughly 83,000 clones, 70% to 85% seen once. This material consisted of CD4+ or CD8+ T cells sorted from blood, taken in a trial of the OX40 agonist ivuxolimab. These receptors came from an adult with an advanced solid tumor such as melanoma, head and neck, liver or kidney cancer.

This clone was picked up one time. The chain has TRBV5-1 and TRBJ2-3, with TRBD1 as a possible D gene (6 bases). The V gene's germline CDR1 is SGHRS and CDR2 YFSETQ. There are 15 residues in the CDR3. Trimming pared 3 bases from V and 1 base from J, leaving 12 bases between. CDR3 sequence (DNA): TGCGCCAGCAGCTCAGGGGTTTCCGGCACAGATACGCAGTATTTT. Its translation: CASSSGVSGTDTQYF.

V usage is TRBV6-6 and J usage is TRBJ1-1; D remains unclear. From germline, CDR1 is MNHNY and CDR2 SVGAGI (reference sequence). The CDR3 consists of 13 residues. The germline V and J ends were trimmed by 7 bases and 1 base, with 10 bases remaining between them. Written as DNA, the CDR3 is TGTGCCAGCAAAGTAGGACCGAACACTGAAGCTTTCTTT. Translating gives CASKVGPNTEAFF.

V is TRBV19 and J is TRBJ1-5, with 9 bases fitting TRBD1. The CDR3 has 15 residues. With V trimmed by 7 bases and J by 3 bases, 7 bases remained unmatched. Germline V gives CDR1 LNHDA, CDR2 SQIVND (reference sequence). CDR3 in amino acids: CASNTGQGLNQPQHF. CDR3 coding DNA: TGTGCCAGTAACACGGGACAGGGTCTCAATCAGCCCCAGCATTTT. The full variable domain, completed using reference TRBV19 and TRBJ1-5, is DGGITQSPKYLFRKEGQNVTLSCEQNLNHDAMYWYRQDPGQGLRLIYYSQIVNDFQKGDIAEGYSVSREKKESFPLTVTSAQKNPTAFYLCASNTGQGLNQPQHFGDGTRLSIL.

Written as DNA, the CDR3 is TGTGCCAGCAGCTTAGATCAGAGGGCGTCTAGCACAGATACGCAGTATTTT. This gives the protein CASSLDQRASSTDTQYF. The rearrangement joins TRBV11-3 to TRBJ2-3; D perhaps matches TRBD2 (5 bases). The V and J ends lost 0 bases and 0 bases respectively, with 13 bases between them. The germline V gene has CDR1 SGHNT and CDR2 YENEEA. The CDR3 runs 17 residues.

This chain links TRBV21-1 with TRBJ1-2; no check of the table's D call, TRBD1, against the DNA was made. TRBV21-1 counts as a pseudogene. CDR3 length equals 11 residues. CDR3: CASSRWQCYTF. Written as DNA, the CDR3 is TGTGCCAGCAGCAGATGGCAGTGTTACACCTTC.

The rearrangement links TRBV5-1 to TRBJ1-4, with 11 bases fitting TRBD1. This CDR3 has 18 residues. CDR1 and CDR2 (germline): SGHRS, YFSETQ. J was trimmed by 0 bases and V by 4 bases; bases with no gene match: 8. As DNA, the CDR3 is TGCGCCAGCAGCCTGGGACAGGGGGGGAGGTCAACTAATGAAAAACTGTTTTTT. Protein sequence: CASSLGQGGRSTNEKLFF.

The chain combines TRBV5-1 with TRBJ2-7, with 9 bases lining up with TRBD2. V shed 3 bases, J shed 2 bases, and the junction held 6 bases outside the gene matches. Germline V CDR1 and CDR2: SGHRS, YFSETQ. This CDR3 spans 15 amino acids. The CDR3 here is CASSWGSGGPYEQYF. CDR3 nucleotide sequence: TGCGCCAGCAGCTGGGGAAGCGGGGGGCCCTACGAGCAGTACTTC.

The V call is TRBV9, the J call TRBJ1-1; 8 nucleotides agree with TRBD1. The CDR3 length is 13 residues. Trimming took 4 bases from V and 11 from J; bases not matched to a gene: 10. The V gene's germline CDR1 is SGDLS and CDR2 YYNGEE. CDR3 sequence reads: CASSSTGAGEAFF. CDR3 DNA sequence: TGTGCCAGCAGCTCGACAGGGGCGGGGGAGGCTTTCTTT.